The clone carrying this T cell receptor (beta chain) came up a few times. What it binds is not known. The record originates from a study of T-cell reconstitution after alpha-beta-depleted transplantation in children. General observations from the study: Two months or so post-transplant, alpha-beta T cells reportedly derived from several hundred expanded graft clones.

Germline V lookup: CDR1 KGHSH, CDR2 LQKENI. The CDR3 covers 13 residues. Trimming took 3 bases from V and 6 from J; bases not matched to a gene: 5. Unique molecular identifiers were built into the TCRbeta library. One entry per CDR3 protein, called by TCRdb with MiXCR from the PCR reads. Of approximately 630,000 distinct CDR3 sequences listed, 10% to 15% are singletons. This material consisted of PBMCs, taken before TCRalphabeta/CD19-depleted stem cell transplant. The clonotype originates from a girl aged 2-10 years with congenital amegakaryocytic thrombocytopenia, due to receive a stem cell transplant. The V gene is TRBV18, the J gene TRBJ2-7; TRBD2 agrees at 7 bases. The CDR3 is CASSPSTSVEQYF. The DNA of the CDR3 is TGTGCCAGCTCACCGAGTACTAGCGTCGAGCAGTACTTC. Full variable domain (rest looked up from reference TRBV18 and TRBJ2-7): NAGVMQNPRHLVRRRGQEARLRCSPMKGHSHVYWYRQLPEEGLKFMVYLQKENIIDESGMPKERFSAEFPKEGPSILRIQQVVRGDSAAYFCASSPSTSVEQYFGPGTRLTVT.